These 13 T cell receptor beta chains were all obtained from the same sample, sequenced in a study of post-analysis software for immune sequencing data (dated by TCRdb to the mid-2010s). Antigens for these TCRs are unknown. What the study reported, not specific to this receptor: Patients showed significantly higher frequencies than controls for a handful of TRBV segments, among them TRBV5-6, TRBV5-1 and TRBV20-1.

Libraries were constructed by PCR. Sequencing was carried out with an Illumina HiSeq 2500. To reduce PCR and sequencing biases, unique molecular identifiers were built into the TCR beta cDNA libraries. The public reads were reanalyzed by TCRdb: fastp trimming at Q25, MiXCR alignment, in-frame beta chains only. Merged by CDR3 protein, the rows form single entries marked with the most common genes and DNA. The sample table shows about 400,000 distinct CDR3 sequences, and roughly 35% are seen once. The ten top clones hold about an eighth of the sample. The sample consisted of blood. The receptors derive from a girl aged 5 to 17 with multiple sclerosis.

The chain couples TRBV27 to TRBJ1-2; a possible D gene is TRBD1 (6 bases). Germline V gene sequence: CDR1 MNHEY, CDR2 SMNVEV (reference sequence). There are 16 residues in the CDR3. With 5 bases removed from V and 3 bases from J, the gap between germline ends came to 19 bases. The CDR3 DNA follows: TGTGCCAGCAGTCATACATCAGGGGAAGGGTACTATGGCTACACCTTC. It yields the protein CASSHTSGEGYYGYTF.

Here the CDR3 reads CASSLEGLEYNEQFF. The CDR3 DNA sequence: TGCGCCAGCAGCTTGGAGGGACTAGAATACAATGAGCAGTTCTTC. This chain uses TRBV5-1 with TRBJ2-1; 8 nucleotides match TRBD2. The length of the CDR3 is 15 residues. The germline CDR1 and CDR2 sequences are SGHRS and YFSETQ. V was clipped by 0 bases and J by 4 bases; unmatched bases: 3.

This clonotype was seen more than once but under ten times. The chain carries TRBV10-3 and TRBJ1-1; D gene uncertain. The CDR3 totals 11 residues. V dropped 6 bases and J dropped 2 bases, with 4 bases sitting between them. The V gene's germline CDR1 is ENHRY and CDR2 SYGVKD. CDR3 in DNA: TGTGCCATCAGGGACAACACTGAAGCTTTCTTT. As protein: CAIRDNTEAFF.

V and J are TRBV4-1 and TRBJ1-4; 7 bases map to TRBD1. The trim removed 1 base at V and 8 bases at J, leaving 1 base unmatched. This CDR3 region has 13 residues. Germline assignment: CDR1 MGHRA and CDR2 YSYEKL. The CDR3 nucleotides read TGCGCCAGCAGCCAAGTGGGACAGGAAAAACTGTTTTTT. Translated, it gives CASSQVGQEKLFF.

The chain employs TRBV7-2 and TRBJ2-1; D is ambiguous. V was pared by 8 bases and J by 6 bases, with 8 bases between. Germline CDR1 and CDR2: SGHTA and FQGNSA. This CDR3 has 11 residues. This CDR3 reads CASRQGNEQFF. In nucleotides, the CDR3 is TGTGCCAGCCGACAAGGCAATGAGCAGTTCTTC.

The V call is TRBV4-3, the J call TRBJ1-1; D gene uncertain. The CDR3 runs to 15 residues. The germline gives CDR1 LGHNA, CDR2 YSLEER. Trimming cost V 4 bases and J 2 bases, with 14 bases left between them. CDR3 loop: CASSPAWPINTEAFF. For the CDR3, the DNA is TGCGCCAGCAGCCCCGCTTGGCCCATCAACACTGAAGCTTTCTTT.

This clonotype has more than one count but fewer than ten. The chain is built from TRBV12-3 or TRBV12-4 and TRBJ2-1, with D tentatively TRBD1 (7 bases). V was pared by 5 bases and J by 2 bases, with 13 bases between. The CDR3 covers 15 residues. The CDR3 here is CASSPQGGTYNEQFF. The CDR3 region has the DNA TGTGCCAGCAGTCCGCAGGGGGGAACCTACAATGAGCAGTTCTTC.

CDR3 amino acids: CASRQGYEAGANVLTF. The CDR3 DNA is TGTGCCAGCAGACAAGGGTATGAGGCTGGGGCCAACGTCCTGACTTTC. J is TRBJ2-6 and V is TRBV27; D gene unclear. V lost 6 bases, J lost 2 bases, and 14 bases lay in between. CDR3 length: 16 amino acids. Germline V lookup: CDR1 MNHEY, CDR2 SMNVEV (reference sequence). The full variable domain, its missing parts supplied by reference TRBV27 and TRBJ2-6, is EAQVTQNPRYLITVTGKKLTVTCSQNMNHEYMSWYRQDPGLGLRQIYYSMNVEVTDKGDVPEGYKVSRKEKRNFPLILESPSPNQTSLYFCASRQGYEAGANVLTFGAGSRLTVL.

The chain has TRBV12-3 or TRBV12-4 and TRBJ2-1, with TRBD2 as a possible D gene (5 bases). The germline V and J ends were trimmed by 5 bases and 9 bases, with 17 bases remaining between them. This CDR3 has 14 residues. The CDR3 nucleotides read TGTGCCAGCAGTCCTTTGGCGGGCCCCAGTGAGCAGTTCTTC. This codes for CASSPLAGPSEQFF.

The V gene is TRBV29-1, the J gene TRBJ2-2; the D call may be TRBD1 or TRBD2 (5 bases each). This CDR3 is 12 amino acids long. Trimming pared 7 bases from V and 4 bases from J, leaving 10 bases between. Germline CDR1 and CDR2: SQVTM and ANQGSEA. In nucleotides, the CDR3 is TGCAGCGCCGGGACCCTCACCGGGGAGCTGTTTTTT. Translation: CSAGTLTGELFF.

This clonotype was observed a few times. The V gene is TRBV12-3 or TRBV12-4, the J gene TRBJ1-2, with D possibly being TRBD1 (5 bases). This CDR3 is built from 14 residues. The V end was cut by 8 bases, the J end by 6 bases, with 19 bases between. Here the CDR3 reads CASAYRQKLDGYTF. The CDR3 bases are TGTGCCAGCGCCTATCGACAGAAACTAGATGGCTACACCTTC.

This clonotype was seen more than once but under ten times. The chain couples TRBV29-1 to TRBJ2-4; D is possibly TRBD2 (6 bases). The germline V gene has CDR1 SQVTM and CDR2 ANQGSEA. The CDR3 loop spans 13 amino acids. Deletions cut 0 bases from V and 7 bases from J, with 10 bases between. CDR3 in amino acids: CSVEEAGRNIQYF. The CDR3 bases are TGCAGCGTTGAAGAGGCAGGGAGGAACATTCAGTACTTC.

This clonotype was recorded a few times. The CDR3 nucleotides read TGTGCCAGCAGCCAAGCGGCAGGGCCGGGACTGTCCTATGGCTACACCTTC. It encodes CASSQAAGPGLSYGYTF. J is TRBJ1-2 and V is TRBV7-2, with D possibly TRBD1 on 5 matching bases. CDR1 SGHTA and CDR2 FQGNSA come from the germline V gene. Trimming removed 5 bases from V and 4 bases from J, with 23 bases in between. The CDR3 extends over 17 amino acids.